Shown below are 2 T cell receptor beta chains from a single sample sequenced in a study of siplizumab effects on memory and regulatory T cells. TCRdb keeps only in-frame clones here, not all; method: immunoSEQ multiplex PCR. The sample includes over 85,000 clones, over 85% of them seen just once. Sequencing was carried out using non-Treg CD4+ T cells sorted from blood. The source of these receptors is a human donor in good health.

This sequence joins TRBV6-1 and TRBJ1-1; 7 bases align to TRBD1. Germline CDR1 is MNHNS and CDR2 is SASEGT. This CDR3 has 16 amino acids. V was pared by 4 bases and J by 2 bases, with 10 bases of the junction left unmatched. The CDR3: CASSGASGTANTEAFF. The DNA of the CDR3 is TGTGCCAGCAGTGGAGCCTCCGGGACAGCTAACACTGAAGCTTTCTTT.

This clone has just a few counts. DNA of the CDR3: TGTGCCAGCAGCCCCGGACCGCCGAGAGGAGATACGCAGTATTTT. It yields the protein CASSPGPPRGDTQYF. This chain uses TRBV7-8 with TRBJ2-3; D remains ambiguous. CDR1 and CDR2 from the germline V gene are SGHVS and FQNEAQ. Trimming removed 5 bases at V and 5 bases at J, with 17 bases between. There are 15 residues in the CDR3.